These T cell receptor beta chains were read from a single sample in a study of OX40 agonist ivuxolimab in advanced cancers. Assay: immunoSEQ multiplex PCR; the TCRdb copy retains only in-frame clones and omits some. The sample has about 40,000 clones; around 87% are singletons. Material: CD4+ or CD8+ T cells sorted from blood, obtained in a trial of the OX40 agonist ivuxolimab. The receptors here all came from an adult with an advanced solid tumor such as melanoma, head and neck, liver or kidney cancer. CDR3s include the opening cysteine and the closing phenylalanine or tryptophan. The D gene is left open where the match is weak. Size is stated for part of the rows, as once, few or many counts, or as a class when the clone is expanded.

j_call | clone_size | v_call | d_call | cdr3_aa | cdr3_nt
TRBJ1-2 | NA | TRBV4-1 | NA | CASSQVGRNYGYTF | TGCGCCAGCAGCCAAGTTGGCCGAAACTATGGCTACACCTTC
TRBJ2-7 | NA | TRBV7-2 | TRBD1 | CASSLGQEREQYF | TGTGCCAGCAGCTTGGGACAGGAACGCGAGCAGTACTTC
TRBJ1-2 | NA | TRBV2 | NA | CASSKGGSSYYGYTF | TGTGCCAGCAGTAAAGGCGGCAGCTCCTACTATGGCTACACCTTC
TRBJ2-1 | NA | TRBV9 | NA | CASSNYISPDEQFF | TGTGCCAGCAGCAACTACATCAGTCCTGATGAGCAGTTCTTC
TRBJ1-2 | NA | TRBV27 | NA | CASRSFFRSQPPEGYTF | TGTGCCAGCAGATCGTTTTTTCGAAGCCAGCCACCGGAGGGCTACACCTTC
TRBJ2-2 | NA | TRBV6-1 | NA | CASSRVWTGELFF | TGTGCCAGCAGCAGGGTGTGGACCGGGGAGCTGTTTTTT
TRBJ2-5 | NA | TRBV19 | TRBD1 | CASSMGPGQGEEAQYF | TGTGCCAGTAGTATGGGACCGGGACAGGGGGAAGAGGCCCAGTACTTC
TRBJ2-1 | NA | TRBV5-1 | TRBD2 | CASSLVAGPYNEQFF | TGCGCCAGCAGCTTGGTAGCGGGGCCCTACAATGAGCAGTTCTTC
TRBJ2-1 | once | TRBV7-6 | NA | CASSLAGAKRNEQFF | TGTGCCAGCAGCTTAGCGGGAGCGAAACGCAATGAGCAGTTCTTC
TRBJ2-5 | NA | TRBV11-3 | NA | CASSFQPTPQETQYF | TGTGCCAGCAGCTTTCAACCGACGCCACAAGAGACCCAGTACTTC
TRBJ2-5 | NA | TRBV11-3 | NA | CASSLEGGTQYF | TGTGCCAGCAGCTTAGAAGGGGGGACCCAGTACTTC
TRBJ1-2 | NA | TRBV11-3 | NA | CASSFNFDGNYGYTF | TGTGCCAGCAGCTTTAACTTTGACGGAAACTATGGCTACACCTTC
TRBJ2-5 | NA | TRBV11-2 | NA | CASSPRRTVQETQYF | TGTGCCAGCAGCCCGCGGAGGACGGTCCAAGAGACCCAGTACTTC
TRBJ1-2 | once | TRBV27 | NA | CASSPTRGGQGGGYTF | TGTGCCAGCAGCCCAACCCGAGGGGGGCAGGGTGGCGGCTACACCTTC
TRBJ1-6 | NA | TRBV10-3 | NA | CAISTGNSNSPLHF | TGTGCCATCAGTACAGGGAATTCCAATTCACCCCTCCACTTT
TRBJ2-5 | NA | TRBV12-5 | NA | CASSDIRETQYF | TGTGCTAGTTCAGACATCCGGGAGACCCAGTACTTC
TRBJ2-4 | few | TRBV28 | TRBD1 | CASSPWDRRMTKNIQYF | TGTGCCAGCAGTCCCTGGGACAGGAGGATGACCAAAAACATTCAGTACTTC
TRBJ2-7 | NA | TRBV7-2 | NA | CASSLVSPSYEQYF | TGTGCCAGCAGCTTAGTCTCCCCCTCCTACGAGCAGTACTTC
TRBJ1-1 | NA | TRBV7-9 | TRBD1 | CASSSGQVLLEGTEAFF | TGTGCCAGCAGCTCAGGACAGGTACTTCTGGAAGGGACTGAAGCTTTCTTT
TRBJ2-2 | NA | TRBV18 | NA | CASSPDMVAGELFF | TGTGCCAGCTCACCAGATATGGTTGCCGGGGAGCTGTTTTTT
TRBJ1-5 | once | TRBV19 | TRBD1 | CASSMVMGQGRQPQHF | TGTGCCAGTAGTATGGTAATGGGACAGGGGCGACAGCCCCAGCATTTT
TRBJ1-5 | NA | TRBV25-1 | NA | CASSEGSGGNGPQHF | TGTGCCAGCAGTGAAGGGTCTGGAGGGAACGGGCCCCAGCATTTT
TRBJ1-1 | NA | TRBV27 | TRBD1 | CASSRPTGGNTEAFF | TGTGCCAGCAGCCGACCTACAGGGGGGAACACTGAAGCTTTCTTT
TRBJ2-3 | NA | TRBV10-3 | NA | CAISVGDTQYF | TGTGCCATCAGTGTAGGGGATACGCAGTATTTT
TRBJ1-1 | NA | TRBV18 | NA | CASSPEMMNTEAFF | TGTGCCAGCTCACCAGAGATGATGAACACTGAAGCTTTCTTT
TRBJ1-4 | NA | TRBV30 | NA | CAWTGVNEKLFF | TGTGCCTGGACAGGGGTAAATGAAAAACTGTTTTTT
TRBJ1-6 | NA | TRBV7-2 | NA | CASSLERGNSGSPLHF | TGTGCCAGCAGCTTAGAAAGGGGAAATTCTGGCTCACCCCTCCACTTT
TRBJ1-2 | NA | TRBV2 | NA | CASRDGGFYGYTF | TGTGCCAGCAGGGACGGGGGATTCTATGGCTACACCTTC
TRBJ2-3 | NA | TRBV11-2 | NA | CASSLIGASTDTQYF | TGTGCCAGCAGCTTAATCGGGGCTAGCACAGATACGCAGTATTTT
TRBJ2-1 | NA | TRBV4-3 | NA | CASSQQDSYNEQFF | TGCGCCAGCAGCCAACAGGACAGCTACAATGAGCAGTTCTTC
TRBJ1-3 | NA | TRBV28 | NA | CASSSLPGNTIYF | TGTGCCAGCAGTTCCTTGCCCGGAAACACCATATATTTT
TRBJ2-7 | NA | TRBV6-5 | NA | CASSVRADYEQYF | TGTGCCAGCAGTGTCAGGGCGGACTACGAGCAGTACTTC
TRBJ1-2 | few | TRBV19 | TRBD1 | CASTGRDRSYGYTF | TGTGCCAGTACCGGGAGGGACAGAAGTTATGGCTACACCTTC
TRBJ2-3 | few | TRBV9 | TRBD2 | CASSGSGTGTDTQYF | TGTGCCAGCAGCGGTAGCGGGACGGGCACAGATACGCAGTATTTT
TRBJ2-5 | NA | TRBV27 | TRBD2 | CASSLKAGRAETQYF | TGTGCCAGCAGTCTTAAGGCCGGGAGGGCGGAGACCCAGTACTTC
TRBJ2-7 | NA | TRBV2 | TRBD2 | CASNRTSGGYEQYF | TGTGCCAGCAATCGGACTAGCGGGGGCTACGAGCAGTACTTC